Listed below are T cell receptor beta chains from one sample, sequenced in a study of T cell repertoires in cytomegalovirus infection. TCRdb re-analysed the reads in MiXCR, keeping a single row per CDR3 protein. This sample carries hundreds of thousands of distinct CDR3 sequences, 15% to 20% of them seen once, and the ten largest clones take more than 10%. Sequences were obtained from PBMCs. These receptors were taken from a human donor in good health (CMV status not recorded). Some clones in this sample may be carry-over from other donors' samples. Each CDR3 is given with its conserved first and last residue. Fields, in order: CDR3 protein, CDR3 DNA, J gene, clone size, V gene, D gene. D genes are given only for firm matches. Clone size is not always given. Where it is, it says once, few, many or a class for expanded clones.

CASRVEETQYF,TGTGCCAGCAGGGTTGAAGAGACCCAGTACTTC,TRBJ2-5,NA,TRBV2,NA
CASSYKGGYGYTF,TGTGCCAGCAGTTATAAGGGCGGCTATGGCTACACCTTC,TRBJ1-2,few,TRBV6-5,NA
CASSFPRRVGYGYTF,TGTGCCAGCAGCTTCCCTCGGAGGGTAGGCTATGGCTACACCTTC,TRBJ1-2,many,TRBV7-2,NA
CASKKDRGLSQPQHF,TGTGCCAGCAAGAAGGACAGGGGGCTCTCTCAGCCCCAGCATTTT,TRBJ1-5,NA,TRBV27,TRBD1
CASSSGTGDSGANVLTF,TGTGCCAGCAGTTCTGGGACAGGTGACTCTGGGGCCAACGTCCTGACTTTC,TRBJ2-6,NA,TRBV6-5,TRBD1
CSATDYRGFRGYTF,TGCAGTGCTACCGATTACAGGGGGTTCAGGGGCTACACCTTC,TRBJ1-2,NA,TRBV20-1,TRBD1
CASRGIVRPDYNEQFF,TGTGCCAGCAGGGGTATAGTAAGGCCCGATTACAATGAGCAGTTCTTC,TRBJ2-1,many,TRBV27,NA
CASSLKTSPNTGELFF,TGTGCCAGTAGTCTAAAGACTAGTCCGAACACCGGGGAGCTGTTTTTT,TRBJ2-2,few,TRBV19,NA
CASKADSGYGYTF,TGTGCCAGTAAGGCTGACTCCGGGTATGGCTACACCTTC,TRBJ1-2,NA,TRBV19,NA
CASSLVLRGPSHYEQYF,TGCGCCAGCAGCCTAGTTCTCAGGGGGCCTTCCCACTACGAGCAGTACTTC,TRBJ2-7,NA,TRBV4-1,TRBD1
CSASGTGGEKLFF,TGCAGTGCCTCCGGGACAGGCGGCGAAAAACTGTTTTTT,TRBJ1-4,NA,TRBV20-1,TRBD1
CASSSESEKLFF,TGTGCCAGCAGCAGCGAAAGCGAAAAACTGTTTTTT,TRBJ1-4,NA,TRBV6-5,NA
CASSQGGGGGFADTQYF,TGTGCCAGCAGCCAGGGGGGGGGGGGGGGTTTTGCAGATACGCAGTATTTT,TRBJ2-3,NA,TRBV4-2,TRBD2
CATSDRTSGELFF,TGTGCCACCAGTGATAGGACTTCTGGGGAGCTGTTTTTT,TRBJ2-2,few,TRBV24-1,NA
CASSLLGETQYF,TGTGCCAGCAGCTTACTGGGGGAGACCCAGTACTTC,TRBJ2-5,many,TRBV28,NA
CSARDFQYPSSYEQYF,TGCAGTGCTAGAGATTTCCAGTACCCGAGCTCCTACGAGCAGTACTTC,TRBJ2-7,many,TRBV20-1,NA
CSAPTGTGSYNEQFF,TGCAGTGCTCCCACCGGGACAGGTAGTTACAATGAGCAGTTCTTC,TRBJ2-1,few,TRBV20-1,TRBD1
CASSWIGGGAYEQYF,TGCGCCAGCAGCTGGATAGGCGGGGGGGCCTACGAGCAGTACTTC,TRBJ2-7,NA,TRBV5-1,TRBD2
CASSDSGPGELFF,TGTGCCAGCAGTGACAGCGGTCCCGGGGAGCTGTTTTTT,TRBJ2-2,many,TRBV12-3/TRBV12-4,NA
CASSFQTALAGELFF,TGTGCCAGCAGCTTCCAAACGGCCCTGGCCGGGGAGCTGTTTTTT,TRBJ2-2,few,TRBV7-2,NA
CASSYPGQTNEQFF,TGTGCCAGCAGTTACCCGGGACAGACAAATGAGCAGTTCTTC,TRBJ2-1,NA,TRBV6-6,TRBD1
CASSLGVSPSTDTQYF,TGTGCCAGCAGCTTGGGGGTCTCTCCTAGCACAGATACGCAGTATTTT,TRBJ2-3,few,TRBV5-4,NA
CASSQGTGEPETQYF,TGTGCCAGCAGCCAAGGGACAGGGGAACCAGAGACCCAGTACTTC,TRBJ2-5,many,TRBV4-2,TRBD1
CSAAPGQGSSYEQYF,TGCAGTGCTGCCCCGGGACAGGGGAGCTCCTACGAGCAGTACTTC,TRBJ2-7,NA,TRBV20-1,TRBD1
CASSLPNSGANVLTF,TGTGCCAGCAGCTTACCCAACTCCGGGGCCAACGTCCTGACTTTC,TRBJ2-6,NA,TRBV7-9,NA
CASSSAPLGGSNQPQHF,TGTGCCAGCTCATCCGCCCCCCTTGGGGGGAGCAATCAGCCCCAGCATTTT,TRBJ1-5,NA,TRBV18,NA
CASSLAPIGTQYF,TGTGCCAGCAGCTTAGCACCCATCGGGACCCAGTACTTC,TRBJ2-5,few,TRBV7-2,NA
CASSLNRQETQYF,TGTGCCAGCAGCTTAAACAGACAAGAGACCCAGTACTTC,TRBJ2-5,many,TRBV7-6,NA
CASSLDLSSGGPLDEQFF,TGTGCCAGCAGTTTAGACCTCTCTAGCGGGGGGCCCCTCGATGAGCAGTTCTTC,TRBJ2-1,NA,TRBV12-3/TRBV12-4,TRBD2
CASSPPGTHEAFF,TGTGCCAGCAGCCCTCCCGGGACACATGAAGCTTTCTTT,TRBJ1-1,many,TRBV7-9,NA
CASSPRGRGNTIYF,TGTGCCAGCAGCCCCCGGGGTCGGGGCAACACCATATATTTT,TRBJ1-3,few,TRBV7-8,NA
CASTRGGGYTDTQYF,TGTGCCAGCACCAGAGGGGGGGGCTACACAGATACGCAGTATTTT,TRBJ2-3,many,TRBV7-2,NA
CASSAKPGLAGPASYNEQFF,TGTGCCAGCAGTGCAAAACCGGGACTAGCGGGGCCAGCCTCCTACAATGAGCAGTTCTTC,TRBJ2-1,many,TRBV12-3/TRBV12-4,TRBD2
CASSYWTGRNTGELFF,TGTGCCAGCAGTTACTGGACAGGGAGGAACACCGGGGAGCTGTTTTTT,TRBJ2-2,NA,TRBV27,TRBD1
CASSQDNLETQYF,TGTGCCAGCAGCCAAGATAACTTAGAGACCCAGTACTTC,TRBJ2-5,NA,TRBV4-2,NA
CASSRTGSLEQFF,TGTGCCAGCAGCAGGACAGGGAGTCTTGAGCAGTTCTTC,TRBJ2-1,many,TRBV6-2/TRBV6-3,TRBD1
CASSSSRDRGRRGEKLFF,TGTGCCAGCAGTTCCTCCCGGGACAGGGGGCGCCGGGGTGAAAAACTGTTTTTT,TRBJ1-4,many,TRBV28,TRBD1
CASSLGTGFNEKLFF,TGTGCCAGCAGTCTAGGGACAGGATTTAATGAAAAACTGTTTTTT,TRBJ1-4,many,TRBV27,TRBD1
CASRLKGADAQHF,TGTGCCAGCAGGCTAAAGGGGGCTGACGCCCAGCATTTT,TRBJ1-5,NA,TRBV6-6,TRBD1
CASSQDLDGTGRRAGNTIYF,TGTGCCAGCAGCCAAGATTTAGATGGGACAGGTCGGAGAGCCGGAAACACCATATATTTT,TRBJ1-3,few,TRBV3-1,TRBD1
CASSYVAGGQTGELFF,TGTGCCAGCAGTTACGTAGCGGGGGGGCAGACCGGGGAGCTGTTTTTT,TRBJ2-2,NA,TRBV12-3/TRBV12-4,TRBD2
CASSVEAGPQETQYF,TGTGCCAGCAGCGTAGAAGCGGGACCGCAAGAGACCCAGTACTTC,TRBJ2-5,few,TRBV9,TRBD2
CSVLDRAQPQHF,TGCAGCGTTCTAGACAGGGCTCAGCCCCAGCATTTT,TRBJ1-5,few,TRBV29-1,TRBD1
CASSLVGSLIGGAEAFF,TGTGCCAGCAGCTTAGTGGGCAGCCTAATTGGGGGGGCTGAAGCTTTCTTT,TRBJ1-1,many,TRBV7-6,NA
CSVDPQGWADTQYF,TGCAGCGTTGACCCCCAGGGATGGGCAGATACGCAGTATTTT,TRBJ2-3,few,TRBV29-1,NA
CSVDTWDSTDTQYF,TGCAGCGTCGACACTTGGGACAGCACAGATACGCAGTATTTT,TRBJ2-3,few,TRBV29-1,NA
CASRSRENIQYF,TGTGCCAGCAGGAGCAGAGAAAACATTCAGTACTTC,TRBJ2-4,NA,TRBV2,NA
CASSLVGSGNTIYF,TGTGCCAGCAGCTTAGTGGGATCTGGAAACACCATATATTTT,TRBJ1-3,many,TRBV12-3/TRBV12-4,NA
CASNREGFGSYNEQFF,TGTGCCAGCAACCGAGAGGGGTTTGGCTCCTACAATGAGCAGTTCTTC,TRBJ2-1,NA,TRBV7-9,NA
CSVGGVSGASYNEQFF,TGCAGCGTTGGCGGTGTTAGCGGGGCTTCCTACAATGAGCAGTTCTTC,TRBJ2-1,NA,TRBV29-1,TRBD2